This T cell receptor beta chain was profiled in a study of regulatory T cells in long-lasting Graves disease. The study, taken as a whole, reports: Peripheral blood was the sole material, not thyroid tissue. Clonotypes that were public and shared totalled a few thousand in persistent patients versus about a thousand in new patients.

Noted time point: newly diagnosed GD, antithyroid drugs for less than 3 months. Scientists built the TCR library using RNA that was extracted from PBMCs. Nine milliliters of peripheral blood went into EDTA tubes. Library construction for TCR beta used iRepertoire HTBI primers and Arm-PCR of CDR3 regions. Via MiXCR, TCRdb re-called the multiplex PCR reads, giving one row per CDR3 protein. The table has 580,000 or so distinct CDR3 sequences, 15% to 20% seen once; the top ten hold about 11%. This CDR3 has 14 amino acids. CDR1 and CDR2 from the germline V gene are SQVTM and ANQGSEA. Trimming stripped 3 bases from V and 0 bases from J, with 11 bases between. On this clonotype: Its antigen is not identified.

These data also featured in a second study, about T cells in Graves' hyperthyroidism and ophthalmopathy.

The chain is built from TRBV29-1 and TRBJ2-5; the D call may be TRBD1 or TRBD2 (5 bases each). This sequence was found in a man between 18 and 29 years old with Graves disease. Sequenced here: peripheral blood mononuclear cells (PBMCs), sampled at new diagnosis, from a patient treated with antithyroid drugs. The DNA for the CDR3 is TGCAGCGTTGATCGGGGCCGGTACCAAGAGACCCAGTACTTC. It codes for CSVDRGRYQETQYF.